A single T cell receptor beta chain is shown here with its context. Its cognate antigen is unknown. This sample is part of a study of Ad26.COV2.S vaccination and SARS-CoV-2 variants. As for the study in general: Intramuscular Ad26.COV2.S doses were given once or twice, 56 days apart.

The protocol was immunoSEQ multiplex PCR, while the TCRdb copy is restricted to in-frame clones and leaves out a portion. Of about 400,000 clones listed, 83% are singletons. The V end was cut by 0 bases, the J end by 0 bases, with 12 bases between. The CDR3 spans 17 residues. Germline V gives CDR1 SGHDN, CDR2 FVKESK. Study results and limitations: Vaccine and placebo groups showed comparable non-spike TCR breadth.

Treatment described: approximately 18 received Ad26.COV2.S at low or high dose, single or two shots; 5 received placebo; per-sample allocation not given. Sampling was done on day 63 after the first vaccine or placebo injection. The sample was peripheral blood, taken in a trial of Ad26.COV2.S vaccine versus placebo. The chain has TRBV14 and TRBJ1-3; D unresolved. This TCR derives from a person between 18 and 65 years old who received the Ad26.COV2.S COVID-19 vaccine or a placebo. This CDR3 is CASSQDGPSSSGNTIYF. The CDR3 DNA reads TGTGCCAGCAGCCAAGATGGCCCCTCGTCCTCTGGAAACACCATATATTTT. The full variable domain, in which reference TRBV14 and TRBJ1-3 provide the parts outside the CDR3, is EAGVTQFPSHSVIEKGQTVTLRCDPISGHDNLYWYRRVMGKEIKFLLHFVKESKQDESGMPNNRFLAERTGGTYSTLKVQPAELEDSGVYFCASSQDGPSSSGNTIYFGEGSWLTVV.